One and the same sample provided the 32 T cell receptor beta chains below, sequenced in a study of shared clonotypes between healthy human individuals. The repertoire was sequenced with immunoSEQ multiplex PCR; TCRdb's copy has only in-frame clones and lacks some. The sample lists about 1 million clones, 70% to 80% occurring once. What was sequenced was memory CD4+ T cells from PBMCs. The subset is: CD45RA-negative fraction. The receptors originated from a man aged 18 to 30 in good health. Some clones in this sample may be carry-over from other donors' samples.

The chain carries TRBV6-6 and TRBJ2-1; D is possibly TRBD1 (6 bases). This CDR3 comprises 14 residues. Trimming left V 10 bases short and J 9 bases short, with 22 bases between. Germline loops: CDR1 MNHNY, CDR2 SVGAGI (reference sequence). The CDR3 spells CATRGTAGLAEQFF. The DNA of the CDR3 is TGTGCCACCAGGGGTACAGCTGGTCTCGCTGAGCAGTTCTTC.

Of note for this clone: In the same sample, other DNA sequences code for this CDR3. This chain links TRBV5-1 with TRBJ2-3; D call uncertain. Trimming removed 2 bases from V and 0 bases from J, with 7 bases in between. Germline V lookup: CDR1 SGHRS, CDR2 YFSETQ. The CDR3 is 14 amino acids. The CDR3 reads CASSFGSSTDTQYF. CDR3 DNA: TGCGCCAGCAGCTTCGGCTCAAGCACAGATACGCAGTATTTT.

This clone was detected only a few times. The chain uses TRBV28 and TRBJ1-2, with D unclear. Germline V gene data show CDR1 as MDHEN and CDR2 as SYDVKM. V shed 2 bases and J shed 3 bases, with 16 bases lying between them. The CDR3 is 16 residues long. CDR3 protein: CASSLRIGWGDYGYTF. The CDR3 nucleotides read TGTGCCAGCAGTTTACGCATAGGGTGGGGTGACTATGGCTACACCTTC.

A note on this clone: Other DNA sequences in the sample encode the same CDR3. The chain is built from TRBV28 and TRBJ1-2; weak D call: TRBD1 (5 bases). The CDR3 sequence is 12 residues long. Germline V gives CDR1 MDHEN, CDR2 SYDVKM. V was cut by 5 bases and J by 4 bases, with 8 bases left in between. DNA of the CDR3: TGTGCCAGCAGTGGGGGGGGCTATGGCTACACCTTC. This codes for CASSGGGYGYTF.

A note on this clone: The identical CDR3 is also encoded by other nucleotide sequences in the sample. CDR3 DNA sequence: TGTGCCAGCAGCTTGTCAGGGTACAATGAGCAGTTCTTC. It specifies CASSLSGYNEQFF. The chain combines TRBV7-9 with TRBJ2-1, with TRBD1 as a possible D gene (5 bases). The CDR3 spans 13 residues. Germline CDR1 SEHNR, CDR2 FQNEAQ (reference sequence). Trimming cost V 3 bases and J 4 bases, with 7 bases left between them.

The gene calls are TRBV7-9 and TRBJ2-7; no firm D call. CDR1 SEHNR and CDR2 FQNEAQ come from the germline V gene (reference sequence). The CDR3 has 14 residues. V was pared by 1 base and J by 2 bases, with 9 bases between. CDR3 nucleotides: TGTGCCAGCAGCTTAGAGGTAGCCACCTACGAGCAGTACTTC. Protein sequence: CASSLEVATYEQYF.

The V gene is TRBV2, the J gene TRBJ2-2, with D unresolved. Germline V gives CDR1 SNHLY, CDR2 FYNNEI. Trimming took off 5 bases at V and 0 bases at J, with 10 bases between the two ends. This CDR3 has 15 residues. This CDR3 is CASSRFSSNTGELFF. In DNA form, the CDR3 reads TGTGCCAGCAGTCGATTCTCCTCGAACACCGGGGAGCTGTTTTTT.

This clone was detected a few times. This chain links TRBV28 with TRBJ1-2, with D possibly matching TRBD1 (5 bases). Per germline, CDR1 MDHEN and CDR2 SYDVKM. The CDR3 sequence is 17 residues long. V was clipped by 6 bases and J by 4 bases, with 24 bases between them. In nucleotides, the CDR3 is TGTGCCAGCAGCCCTTATGCGGGGCCCTCATCCCTCTATGGCTACACCTTC. Amino acids: CASSPYAGPSSLYGYTF.

The rearrangement uses TRBV27 and TRBJ1-1; the D is unclear. Trimming left V 5 bases short and J 7 bases short, with 14 bases between. The CDR3 is made up of 13 amino acids. Germline V CDR1 and CDR2: MNHEY, SMNVEV (reference sequence). CDR3 sequence: CASSLPPGGEAFF. The DNA of the CDR3 is TGTGCCAGCAGTCTCCCCCCCGGCGGTGAAGCTTTCTTT.

V and J are TRBV7-6 and TRBJ2-3; D not certain. Trimming cost V 1 base and J 2 bases, with 13 bases left between them. There are 16 residues in the CDR3. Germline values: CDR1 SGHVS, CDR2 FNYEAQ. The CDR3 sequence: CASSLVKGSYTDTQYF. The CDR3 DNA is TGTGCCAGCAGCTTAGTCAAGGGCAGCTACACAGATACGCAGTATTTT.

This chain uses TRBV9 with TRBJ2-3, with D unresolved. Per the germline V gene, CDR1 is SGDLS and CDR2 is YYNGEE. The length of the CDR3 is 15 residues. V lost 0 bases and J 0 bases, leaving 8 bases between the germline ends. Here the CDR3 DNA reads TGTGCCAGCAGCGTAGGCAGCCCTAGCACAGATACGCAGTATTTT. Amino acid sequence: CASSVGSPSTDTQYF.

V gene TRBV28 combines with J gene TRBJ1-1; D is possibly TRBD1 (5 bases). This CDR3 region has 14 residues. CDR1 and CDR2 (germline): MDHEN, SYDVKM. V lost 6 bases and J 1 base, leaving 12 bases between the germline ends. The CDR3 DNA is TGTGCCAGCAGGAGGGGCACCACGAACACTGAAGCTTTCTTT. This encodes CASRRGTTNTEAFF.

This rearrangement joins TRBV4-1 to TRBJ2-7, with D tentatively TRBD2 (6 bases). The V end was cut by 0 bases, the J end by 4 bases, with 22 bases between. The length of the CDR3 is 18 residues. The germline CDR1 and CDR2 sequences are MGHRA and YSYEKL. This CDR3 is CASSQEPIRLVAVYEQYF. The CDR3 bases are TGCGCCAGCAGCCAAGAACCTATCCGGTTGGTAGCGGTGTACGAGCAGTACTTC.

The chain couples TRBV28 to TRBJ1-1, with 8 bases aligning to TRBD1. The germline gives CDR1 MDHEN, CDR2 SYDVKM. J gave up 0 bases and V 5 bases, and 8 bases lay outside the gene matches. The CDR3 contains 16 residues. The CDR3 bases are TGTGCCAGCAGTCTAACAGGGGGTCCTATGAACACTGAAGCTTTCTTT. Translating gives CASSLTGGPMNTEAFF.

The V call is TRBV5-4, the J call TRBJ2-3, with 10 bases fitting TRBD2. This CDR3 spans 16 amino acids. The junction had 8 bases not matched to a gene; V was cut back by 3 bases and J by 4 bases. Per germline, CDR1 SGHNT and CDR2 YYREEE (reference sequence). CDR3 coding DNA: TGTGCCAGCAGCTCTACCGGGACTAGCGTCTCAGATACGCAGTATTTT. Translating gives CASSSTGTSVSDTQYF.

This chain joins TRBV29-1 and TRBJ2-1, with TRBD2 as a possible D gene (8 bases). Trimming removed 6 bases at V and 5 bases at J, with 23 bases between. The CDR3 is made up of 16 amino acids. Germline assignment: CDR1 SQVTM and CDR2 ANQGSEA. The CDR3 loop reads CSVTRPGGLVDNEQFF. The CDR3 DNA reads TGCAGCGTCACCCGCCCAGGGGGACTAGTCGACAATGAGCAGTTCTTC.

The chain employs TRBV7-2 and TRBJ1-2; D remains ambiguous. V dropped 2 bases and J dropped 3 bases, with 10 bases sitting between them. CDR1 SGHTA and CDR2 FQGNSA come from the germline V gene. The CDR3 consists of 14 residues. The CDR3 DNA reads as TGTGCCAGCAGCTTATACAACAGCCACTATGGCTACACCTTC. Translation gives CASSLYNSHYGYTF.

This clone appeared a few times. The gene calls are TRBV30 and TRBJ1-5, with D possibly matching TRBD1 (6 bases). Germline-derived CDR1 and CDR2 are GTSNPN and SVGIG (reference sequence). Between the trimmed V and J ends, which lost 1 base and 6 bases, there was a span of 10 bases. The CDR3 has 13 amino acids. The CDR3 region has the DNA TGTGCCTGGAGTGGGAACAGGGCTCAGCCCCAGCATTTT. Amino acids: CAWSGNRAQPQHF. Supplemented by reference TRBV30 and TRBJ1-5, the full variable domain reads SQTIHQWPATLVQPVGSPLSLECTVEGTSNPNLYWYRQAAGRGLQLLFYSVGIGQISSEVPQNLSASRPQDRQFILSSKKLLLSDSGFYLCAWSGNRAQPQHFGDGTRLSIL.

In this sample, this clone turned up a few times. The chain links TRBV5-4 to TRBJ2-2; TRBD2 matches 8 bases. The germline CDR1 and CDR2 sequences are SGHNT and YYREEE (reference sequence). The CDR3 has 16 residues. J was trimmed by 5 bases and V by 5 bases; bases with no gene match: 11. Written as DNA, the CDR3 is TGTGCCAGCAGAGTTGGAGCGGGAGAAGCGACCGGGGAGCTGTTTTTT. Translation: CASRVGAGEATGELFF.

About this clone itself: Other DNA sequences in the sample encode the same CDR3. The V call is TRBV5-8, the J call TRBJ2-3; the match to TRBD1 covers 10 bases. V shed 2 bases and J 1 base; nucleotides not matched to a gene: 1. Germline V gene lookup returns CDR1 SGHTS and CDR2 YDEGEE. The CDR3 runs 15 residues. The CDR3 sequence: CASSLGTGGTDTQYF. In DNA form, the CDR3 reads TGTGCCAGCAGCTTAGGGACAGGGGGCACAGATACGCAGTATTTT.

V and J are TRBV4-2 and TRBJ2-7; tentatively, D is TRBD1 or TRBD2 (5 bases each). Germline CDR1 is LGHNA and CDR2 is YNFKEQ. Trimming shortened V by 1 base and J by 4 bases, and 14 bases separated the two germline ends. The CDR3 covers 15 residues. DNA for the CDR3: TGTGCCAGCAGCCAAGCCCGGGACCTAATATACGAGCAGTACTTC. This translates into CASSQARDLIYEQYF.

This chain joins TRBV5-1 and TRBJ2-1; 16 nucleotides align to TRBD2. The germline V gene encodes CDR1 SGHRS and CDR2 YFSETQ. The CDR3 spans 18 residues. Trimming removed 4 bases from V and 9 bases from J; junction bases left unmatched: 13. The DNA of the CDR3 is TGCGCCAGCAGCAGAACCCCGGGACTAGCGGGAGGGGGCGGTGAGCAGTTCTTC. Protein sequence: CASSRTPGLAGGGGEQFF.

V gene TRBV7-9 combines with J gene TRBJ2-7; D possibly corresponds to TRBD2 (5 bases). Germline V gene data show CDR1 as SEHNR and CDR2 as FQNEAQ (reference sequence). V dropped 6 bases and J dropped 6 bases, with 12 bases sitting between them. The length of the CDR3 is 12 residues. Written as DNA, the CDR3 is TGTGCCAGCAGTCAACTGGGAGCCGAGCAGTACTTC. Its translation: CASSQLGAEQYF.

The V and J genes are TRBV7-3 and TRBJ2-5; D is uncertain. Germline CDR1 reads SGHTA; CDR2 reads FQGTGA. The germline V and J ends were trimmed by 2 bases and 3 bases, with 4 bases remaining between them. The CDR3 has 12 residues. CDR3 residues: CASSLAEETQYF. CDR3 in DNA: TGTGCCAGCAGCTTAGCCGAAGAGACCCAGTACTTC.

The CDR3 here is CSVVGQGAGNTIYF. The DNA of the CDR3 is TGCAGCGTTGTAGGGCAGGGGGCTGGAAACACCATATATTTT. The chain combines TRBV29-1 with TRBJ1-3, with TRBD1 identical over 7 bases. With V trimmed by 4 bases and J by 2 bases, 5 bases remained unmatched. The CDR3 consists of 14 residues. CDR1 is SQVTM and CDR2 is ANQGSEA in the germline V gene.

The chain links TRBV29-1 to TRBJ2-3, with D perhaps given as TRBD1 or TRBD2 (5 bases each). Germline assignment: CDR1 SQVTM and CDR2 ANQGSEA. There are 13 residues in the CDR3. The V and J ends lost 6 bases and 10 bases respectively, with 20 bases between them. The CDR3 DNA reads as TGCAGCGTCCTACCTGGCCGGGACCCTCCGCAGTATTTT. Translation gives CSVLPGRDPPQYF.

The rearrangement links TRBV28 to TRBJ1-3; D not certain. V lost 4 bases and J lost 2, with 6 bases in between. This CDR3 comprises 13 residues. The germline CDR1 and CDR2 sequences are MDHEN and SYDVKM. The CDR3 DNA follows: TGTGCCAGCAGTTCGGGCCCTGGAAACACCATATATTTT. Encoded protein: CASSSGPGNTIYF.

As to this clone: In the same sample, other DNA sequences code for this CDR3. The chain joins TRBV18 to TRBJ1-1; TRBD1 agrees at 7 bases. The CDR3 runs 14 residues. In germline, CDR1 is KGHSH, CDR2 LQKENI. The junction had 3 bases not matched to a gene; V was cut back by 1 base and J by 4 bases. The CDR3: CASSPRTGGTEAFF. DNA of the CDR3: TGTGCCAGCTCACCACGGACAGGTGGCACTGAAGCTTTCTTT.

This sequence joins TRBV5-1 and TRBJ1-4; D not certain. Germline values: CDR1 SGHRS, CDR2 YFSETQ. There are 16 residues in the CDR3. Deletions cut 2 bases from V and 5 bases from J, with 16 bases between. CDR3 amino acids: CASSFRPHDSNEKLFF. The CDR3 DNA reads as TGCGCCAGCAGCTTTCGTCCGCATGACTCAAATGAAAAACTGTTTTTT.

The rearrangement joins TRBV28 to TRBJ1-5, with 8 bases lining up with TRBD1. The V segment lost 0 bases and the J segment 3 bases; nucleotides outside the gene matches: 10. This CDR3 is 18 amino acids long. Germline V CDR1 and CDR2: MDHEN, SYDVKM. The CDR3 nucleotides read TGTGCCAGCAGTTTATGGTCCCGCGGACAGGGCTACAATCAGCCCCAGCATTTT. It yields the protein CASSLWSRGQGYNQPQHF.

This clone has a single count. The rearrangement joins TRBV19 to TRBJ2-1, with D unresolved. CDR3 length: 11 residues. Germline V CDR1 and CDR2: LNHDA, SQIVND (reference sequence). This CDR3 reads CAVSSYNEQFF. For the CDR3, the DNA is TGTGCGGTCAGCTCCTACAATGAGCAGTTCTTC.

This clone was seen only a few times. The rearrangement links TRBV18 to TRBJ2-1; 10 nucleotides agree with TRBD2. The J segment lost 8 bases and the V segment lost 5 bases, leaving 21 bases of the junction unmatched. This CDR3 has 19 amino acids. Germline V gives CDR1 KGHSH, CDR2 LQKENI. CDR3 sequence: CASSTSRVGAGGPAYEQFF. DNA of the CDR3: TGTGCCAGCTCAACCTCTCGGGTCGGAGCGGGAGGGCCTGCTTATGAGCAGTTCTTC.